This T cell receptor (beta chain) was found in a study of T cell responses to AZD1222 COVID-19 vaccine. Sequencing used immunoSEQ multiplex PCR; TCRdb keeps in-frame clones, though not all of them. The repertoire has some 150,000 clones, under 95% of them found once; the top ten carry about 4.5%. V lost 1 base, J lost 6 bases, and 13 bases lay in between. Germline V gives CDR1 LNHDA, CDR2 SQIVND (reference sequence). The CDR3 loop spans 14 amino acids. V gene TRBV19 combines with J gene TRBJ2-7; tentative D call: TRBD2 (5 bases). Sequences were derived from peripheral blood, sampled on day 0 of MenACWY control vaccination. This TCR was recovered from an adult in good health. CDR3 loop: CASSIVGIVGEQYF. CDR3 nucleotides: TGTGCCAGTAGTATAGTCGGGATCGTCGGCGAGCAGTACTTC.